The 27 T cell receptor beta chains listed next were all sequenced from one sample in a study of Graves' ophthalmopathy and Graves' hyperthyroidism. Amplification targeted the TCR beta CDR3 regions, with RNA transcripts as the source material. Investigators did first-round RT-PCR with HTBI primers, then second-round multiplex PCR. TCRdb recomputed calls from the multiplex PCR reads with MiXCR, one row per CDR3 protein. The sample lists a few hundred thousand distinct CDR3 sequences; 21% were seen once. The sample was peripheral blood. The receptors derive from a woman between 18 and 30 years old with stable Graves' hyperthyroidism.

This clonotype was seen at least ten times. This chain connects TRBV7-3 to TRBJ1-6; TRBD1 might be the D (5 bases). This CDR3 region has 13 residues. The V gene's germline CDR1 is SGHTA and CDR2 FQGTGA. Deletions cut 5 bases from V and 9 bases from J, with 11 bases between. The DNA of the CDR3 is TGTGCCAGCAGCACGGTTCAGGGTTCACCCCTCCACTTT. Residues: CASSTVQGSPLHF. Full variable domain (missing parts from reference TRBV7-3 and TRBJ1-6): GAGVSQTPSNKVTEKGKYVELRCDPISGHTALYWYRQSLGQGPEFLIYFQGTGAADDSGLPNDRFFAVRPEGSVSTLKIQRTERGDSAVYLCASSTVQGSPLHFGNGTRLTVT.

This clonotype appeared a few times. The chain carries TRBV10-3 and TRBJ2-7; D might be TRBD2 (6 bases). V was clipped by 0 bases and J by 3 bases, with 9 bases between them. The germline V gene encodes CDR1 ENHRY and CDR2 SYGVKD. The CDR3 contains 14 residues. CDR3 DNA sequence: TGTGCCATCAGTGAGTCGAGGACTAACTACGAGCAGTACTTC. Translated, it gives CAISESRTNYEQYF.

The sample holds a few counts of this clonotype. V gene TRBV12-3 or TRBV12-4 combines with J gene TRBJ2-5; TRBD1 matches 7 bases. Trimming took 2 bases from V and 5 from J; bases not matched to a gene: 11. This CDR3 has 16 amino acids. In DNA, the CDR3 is TGTGCCAGCAGTTTACTTCTGACAGGGTTAGTGGAGACCCAGTACTTC. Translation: CASSLLLTGLVETQYF.

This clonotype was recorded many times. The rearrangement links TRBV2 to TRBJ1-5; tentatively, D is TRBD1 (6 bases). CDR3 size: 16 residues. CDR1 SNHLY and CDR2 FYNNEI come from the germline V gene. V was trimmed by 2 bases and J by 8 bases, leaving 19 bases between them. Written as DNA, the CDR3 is TGTGCCAGCAGTGAAAGGCAGGGGATAAGTCAGGAGCCCCAGCATTTT. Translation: CASSERQGISQEPQHF.

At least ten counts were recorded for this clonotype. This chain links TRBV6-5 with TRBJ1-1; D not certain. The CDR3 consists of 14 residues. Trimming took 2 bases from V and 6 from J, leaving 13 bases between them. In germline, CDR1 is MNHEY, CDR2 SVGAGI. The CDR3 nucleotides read TGTGCCAGCAGTTACAGCGAGGAGACTGCTGAAGCTTTCTTT. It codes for CASSYSEETAEAFF.

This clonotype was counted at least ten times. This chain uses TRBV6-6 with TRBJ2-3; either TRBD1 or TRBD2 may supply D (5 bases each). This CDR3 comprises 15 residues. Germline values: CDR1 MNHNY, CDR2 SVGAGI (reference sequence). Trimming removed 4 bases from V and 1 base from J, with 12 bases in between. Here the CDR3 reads CASSFRDRRTDTQYF. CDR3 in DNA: TGTGCCAGCAGTTTCCGGGACCGCCGCACAGATACGCAGTATTTT.

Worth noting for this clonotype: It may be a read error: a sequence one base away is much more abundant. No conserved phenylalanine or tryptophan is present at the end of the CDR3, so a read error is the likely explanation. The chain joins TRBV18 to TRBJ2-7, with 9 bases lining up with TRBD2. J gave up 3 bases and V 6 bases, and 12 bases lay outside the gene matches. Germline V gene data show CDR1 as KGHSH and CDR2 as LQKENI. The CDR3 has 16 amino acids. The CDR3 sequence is CASSLQVRTSDYEQYL. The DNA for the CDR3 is TGTGCCAGCTCCCTTCAGGTCAGGACTAGCGACTACGAGCAGTACCTC.

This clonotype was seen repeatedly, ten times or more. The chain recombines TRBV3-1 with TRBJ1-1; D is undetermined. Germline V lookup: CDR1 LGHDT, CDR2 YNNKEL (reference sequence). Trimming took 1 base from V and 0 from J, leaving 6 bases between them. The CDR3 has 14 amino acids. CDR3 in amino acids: CASSQGVMNTEAFF. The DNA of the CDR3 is TGTGCCAGCAGCCAAGGGGTTATGAACACTGAAGCTTTCTTT.

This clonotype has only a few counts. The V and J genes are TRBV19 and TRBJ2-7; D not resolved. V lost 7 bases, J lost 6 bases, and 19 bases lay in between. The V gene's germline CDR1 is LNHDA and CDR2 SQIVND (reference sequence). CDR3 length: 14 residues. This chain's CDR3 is CASTRLLGLCEQYF. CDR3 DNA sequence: TGTGCCAGTACCCGACTCCTTGGGCTCTGCGAGCAGTACTTC. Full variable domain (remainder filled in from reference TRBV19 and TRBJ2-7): DGGITQSPKYLFRKEGQNVTLSCEQNLNHDAMYWYRQDPGQGLRLIYYSQIVNDFQKGDIAEGYSVSREKKESFPLTVTSAQKNPTAFYLCASTRLLGLCEQYFGPGTRLTVT.

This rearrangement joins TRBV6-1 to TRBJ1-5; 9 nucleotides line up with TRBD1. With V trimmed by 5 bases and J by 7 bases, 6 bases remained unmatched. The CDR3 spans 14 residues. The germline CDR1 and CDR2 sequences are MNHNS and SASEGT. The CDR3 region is CASSIGTGRQPQHF. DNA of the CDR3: TGTGCCAGCAGTATCGGGACAGGGAGGCAGCCCCAGCATTTT.

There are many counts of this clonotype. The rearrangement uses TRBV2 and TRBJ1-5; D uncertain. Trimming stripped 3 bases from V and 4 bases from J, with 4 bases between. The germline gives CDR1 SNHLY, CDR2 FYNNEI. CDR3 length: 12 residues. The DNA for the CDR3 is TGTGCCAGCAGTGAGGTGAATCAGCCCCAGCATTTT. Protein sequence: CASSEVNQPQHF.

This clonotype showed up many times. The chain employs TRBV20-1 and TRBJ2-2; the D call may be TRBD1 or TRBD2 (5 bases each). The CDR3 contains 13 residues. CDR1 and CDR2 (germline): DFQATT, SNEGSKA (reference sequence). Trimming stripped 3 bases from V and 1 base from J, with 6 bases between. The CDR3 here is CSASGGNTGELFF. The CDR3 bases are TGCAGTGCTAGTGGGGGGAACACCGGGGAGCTGTTTTTT.

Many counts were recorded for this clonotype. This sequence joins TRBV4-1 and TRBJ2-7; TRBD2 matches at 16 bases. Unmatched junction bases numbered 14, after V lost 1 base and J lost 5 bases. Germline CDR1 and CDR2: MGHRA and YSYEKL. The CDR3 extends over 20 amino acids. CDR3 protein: CASSQGPPWGLAGGPHEQYF. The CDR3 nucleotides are TGCGCCAGCAGCCAAGGCCCCCCCTGGGGACTAGCGGGAGGGCCACACGAGCAGTACTTC.

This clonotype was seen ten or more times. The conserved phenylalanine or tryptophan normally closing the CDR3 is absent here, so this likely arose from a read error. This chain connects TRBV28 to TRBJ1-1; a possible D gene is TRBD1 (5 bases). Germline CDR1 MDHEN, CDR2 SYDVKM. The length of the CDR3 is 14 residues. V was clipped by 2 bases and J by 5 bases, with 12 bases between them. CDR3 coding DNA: TGTGCCAGCAGTTTACAGGGTTCTAGGACTGAAGCTTTCCTT. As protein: CASSLQGSRTEAFL.

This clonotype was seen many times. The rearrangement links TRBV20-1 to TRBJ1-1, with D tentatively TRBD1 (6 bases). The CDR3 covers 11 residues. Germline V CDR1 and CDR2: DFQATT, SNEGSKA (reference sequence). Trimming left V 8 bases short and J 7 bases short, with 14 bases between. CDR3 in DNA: TGCAGTACAACCAGGGGTAATGAAGCTTTCTTT. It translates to CSTTRGNEAFF.

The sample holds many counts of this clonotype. The CDR3 DNA is TGTGCCACGGACGGGACGGTGAACACTGAAGCTTTCTTT. Its protein is CATDGTVNTEAFF. The genes are TRBV24-1 and TRBJ1-1; tentative D call: TRBD1 (5 bases). The germline V and J ends were trimmed by 10 bases and 0 bases, with 11 bases remaining between them. Germline values: CDR1 KGHDR, CDR2 SFDVKD. The CDR3 spans 13 residues.

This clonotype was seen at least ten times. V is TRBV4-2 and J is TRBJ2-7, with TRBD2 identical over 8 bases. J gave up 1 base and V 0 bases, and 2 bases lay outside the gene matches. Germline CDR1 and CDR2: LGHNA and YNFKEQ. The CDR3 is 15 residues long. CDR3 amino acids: CASSQESGSSYEQYF. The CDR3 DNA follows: TGTGCCAGCAGCCAAGAAAGCGGGAGTTCCTACGAGCAGTACTTC.

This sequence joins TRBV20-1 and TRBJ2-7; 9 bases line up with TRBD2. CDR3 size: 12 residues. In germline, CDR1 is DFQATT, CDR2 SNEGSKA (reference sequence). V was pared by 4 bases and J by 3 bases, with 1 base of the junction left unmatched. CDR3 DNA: TGCAGTGCTACTAGCGGGGTCTACGAGCAGTACTTC. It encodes CSATSGVYEQYF.

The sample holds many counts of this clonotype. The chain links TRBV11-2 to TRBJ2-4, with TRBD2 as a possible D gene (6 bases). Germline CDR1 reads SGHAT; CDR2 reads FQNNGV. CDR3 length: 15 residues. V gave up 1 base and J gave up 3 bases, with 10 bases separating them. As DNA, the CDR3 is TGTGCCAGCAGCTTAGTGCCGGACTACAAAAACATTCAGTACTTC. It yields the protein CASSLVPDYKNIQYF.

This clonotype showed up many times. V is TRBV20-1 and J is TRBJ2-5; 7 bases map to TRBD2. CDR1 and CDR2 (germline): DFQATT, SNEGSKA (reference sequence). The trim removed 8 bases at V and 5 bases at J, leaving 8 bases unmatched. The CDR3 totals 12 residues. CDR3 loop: CSTMSGAETQYF. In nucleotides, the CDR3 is TGCAGTACCATGAGCGGGGCGGAGACCCAGTACTTC.

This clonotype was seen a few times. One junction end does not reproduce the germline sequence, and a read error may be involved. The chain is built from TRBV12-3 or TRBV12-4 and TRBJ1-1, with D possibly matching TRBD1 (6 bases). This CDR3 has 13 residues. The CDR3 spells CAGLRGAATETFF. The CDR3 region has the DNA TGTGCCGGCCTACGGGGGGCGGCCACTGAAACTTTCTTT.

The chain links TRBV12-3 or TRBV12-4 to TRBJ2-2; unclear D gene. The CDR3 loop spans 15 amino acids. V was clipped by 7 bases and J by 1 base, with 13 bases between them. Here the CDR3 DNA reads TGTGCCAGCACTCTAAGGACGGTGAACACCGGGGAGCTGTTTTTT. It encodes CASTLRTVNTGELFF.

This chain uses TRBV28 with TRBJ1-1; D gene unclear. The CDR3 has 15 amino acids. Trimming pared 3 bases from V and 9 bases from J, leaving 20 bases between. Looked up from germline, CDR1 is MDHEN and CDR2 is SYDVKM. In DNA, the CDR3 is TGTGCCAGCAGTTTTTCTGTCAATGCGGAGGCACAAGCTTTCTTT. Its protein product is CASSFSVNAEAQAFF.

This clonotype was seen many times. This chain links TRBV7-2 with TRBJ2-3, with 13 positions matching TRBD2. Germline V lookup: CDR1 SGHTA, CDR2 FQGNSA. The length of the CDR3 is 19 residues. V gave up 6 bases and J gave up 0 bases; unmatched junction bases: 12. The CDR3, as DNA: TGTGCCAGCAGGAGGAAGAGGACTAGCGGGAGAGCTAGCACAGATACGCAGTATTTT. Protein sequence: CASRRKRTSGRASTDTQYF.

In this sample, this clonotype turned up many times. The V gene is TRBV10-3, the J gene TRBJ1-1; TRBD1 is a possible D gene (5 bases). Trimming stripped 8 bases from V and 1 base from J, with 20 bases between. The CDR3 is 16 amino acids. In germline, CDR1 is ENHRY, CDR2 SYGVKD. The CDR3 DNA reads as TGTGCCATCCGCAGAATTAGCGGACACCCGAACACTGAAGCTTTCTTT. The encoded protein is CAIRRISGHPNTEAFF.

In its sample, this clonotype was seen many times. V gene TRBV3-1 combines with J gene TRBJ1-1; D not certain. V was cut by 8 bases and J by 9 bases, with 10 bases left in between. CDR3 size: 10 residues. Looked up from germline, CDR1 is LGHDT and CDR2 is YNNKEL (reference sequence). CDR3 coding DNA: TGTGCCAGCGGGGAGGGTCAAGCTTTCTTT. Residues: CASGEGQAFF.

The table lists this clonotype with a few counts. The CDR3 nucleotides are TGTGCCAGCAGCTTAGACAGGGTATCAGATACGCAGTATTTT. As protein: CASSLDRVSDTQYF. V is TRBV11-2 and J is TRBJ2-3, with D possibly TRBD1 on 5 matching bases. The CDR3 contains 14 residues. CDR1 SGHAT and CDR2 FQNNGV come from the germline V gene. V was trimmed by 0 bases and J by 4 bases, leaving 8 bases between them.